This is a list of T cell receptor beta chains from one sample in a study of early T cells in non-severe SARS-CoV-2 infection. TCRdb used MiXCR to reprocess the 5' RACE reads, holding one entry per CDR3 protein. The profile shows tens of thousands of distinct CDR3 sequences, around 13% of them singletons. Material for sequencing was whole blood. All receptors derive from an adult who was a healthcare worker with PCR-confirmed SARS-CoV-2 infection or an uninfected control (not recorded which). Each CDR3 is given with its conserved first and last residue.

length	V	J	CDR3
12	TRBV28	TRBJ1-2	CASSLTGPGYTF
13	TRBV19	TRBJ2-2	CASSRDRTGELFF
15	TRBV29-1	TRBJ1-2	CSVTRFGQGNYGYTF
14	TRBV19	TRBJ1-6	CAKSASPYNSPLHF
13	TRBV10-3	TRBJ1-1	CAIESGQNTEAFF
16	TRBV20-1	TRBJ2-1	CSAEDLSGGRYNEQFF
12	TRBV6-2/TRBV6-3	TRBJ1-1	CASRDLNTEAFF
12	TRBV5-1	TRBJ2-1	CASSLFQAEQFF
14	TRBV28	TRBJ1-1	CASRVIGMNTEAFF
13	TRBV6-2/TRBV6-3	TRBJ2-1	CASSYGDYNEQFF
15	TRBV11-2	TRBJ2-1	CASSLEARNDNEQFF
13	TRBV27	TRBJ1-5	CASGRDSNQPRHF
18	TRBV7-9	TRBJ2-7	CASSYWAEEGPSSYEQYF
13	TRBV5-1	TRBJ2-5	CASSLVEQETQYF
23	TRBV6-5	TRBJ2-6	CASSNSRDRVVLYLFTGANVLTF